This T cell receptor beta chain originates from a study of T cells after yellow fever vaccination. Notes on the study in general: A small proportion of clonotypes was detected in both the CD4 and CD8 compartments. FACS-sorted repertoires could harbor abundant contaminating bulk-population clonotypes. Detected again after the booster were most primary-vaccination clones, at approximately 96% CD4 and 70% to 90% CD8.

This clonotype has a handful of counts. The antigen is unknown. The authors made TCR cDNA by 5'RACE template switching, adding a universal primer site and UMIs. TCRdb reprocessed the 5' RACE reads via MiXCR and lists one record per CDR3 protein. The sample has more than 300,000 distinct CDR3 sequences, about 10% seen once. CDR1 and CDR2 from the germline V gene are MDHEN and SYDVKM. This CDR3 is built from 12 residues. V lost 6 bases to trimming and J lost 8 bases, with 11 bases between them. V gene TRBV28 combines with J gene TRBJ1-5; no firm D call. This TCR was recovered from a man younger than 35 who received the YFV17D yellow fever vaccine. The sequenced sample was CD4+ T cells sorted from PBMCs, obtained 45 days after the yellow fever booster vaccination. CDR3 in amino acids: CASSSFREPQHF. The CDR3 nucleotides are TGTGCCAGCAGCTCCTTCAGAGAGCCCCAGCATTTT.